A selection of T cell receptor beta chains follows, all from one sample in a study of CD8 T cells in Susac syndrome. TCRdb itself ran the immunoSEQ multiplex PCR reads through MiXCR, one entry per CDR3 protein. The sample holds 170,000 or so distinct CDR3 sequences, about 95% seen once. Sequencing input: CD8+ T cells from PBMCs. These receptors were collected from a human donor with multiple sclerosis. CDR3s include the opening cysteine and the closing phenylalanine or tryptophan. Each record gives: D gene, clone size, V gene, J gene, CDR3 protein, CDR3 DNA. A D gene is named only where the DNA matches it firmly. Clone size appears in some rows only: once, few, many, or a class for an expanded clone.

d_call: NA; clone_size: NA; v_call: TRBV6-1; j_call: TRBJ2-7; cdr3_aa: CASSEGLDQREQYF; cdr3_nt: TGTGCCAGCAGTGAAGGGCTAGACCAACGCGAGCAGTACTTC
d_call: NA; clone_size: NA; v_call: TRBV27; j_call: TRBJ2-5; cdr3_aa: CASSNWYQETQYF; cdr3_nt: TGTGCCAGCAGCAACTGGTACCAAGAGACCCAGTACTTC
d_call: NA; clone_size: NA; v_call: TRBV28; j_call: TRBJ2-1; cdr3_aa: CASSRPDVASYNEQFF; cdr3_nt: TGTGCCAGCAGCCGCCCCGATGTAGCCTCCTACAATGAGCAGTTCTTC
d_call: NA; clone_size: NA; v_call: TRBV2; j_call: TRBJ2-3; cdr3_aa: CASSVLPADTQYF; cdr3_nt: TGTGCCAGCAGTGTTCTCCCAGCAGATACGCAGTATTTT
d_call: TRBD1; clone_size: NA; v_call: TRBV20-1; j_call: TRBJ1-2; cdr3_aa: CSARDPGRQGADYGYTF; cdr3_nt: TGCAGTGCTAGAGACCCGGGAAGGCAGGGGGCTGATTATGGCTACACCTTC
d_call: NA; clone_size: NA; v_call: TRBV19; j_call: TRBJ2-7; cdr3_aa: CASSSGISYEQYF; cdr3_nt: TGTGCCAGTAGTTCTGGCATCTCCTACGAGCAGTACTTC
d_call: TRBD1; clone_size: NA; v_call: TRBV9; j_call: TRBJ2-1; cdr3_aa: CASRGTGDNEQFF; cdr3_nt: TGTGCCAGCAGGGGAACAGGGGACAATGAGCAGTTCTTC
d_call: NA; clone_size: NA; v_call: TRBV7-9; j_call: TRBJ2-7; cdr3_aa: CASSLGSGPYEQYF; cdr3_nt: TGTGCCAGCAGCTTAGGTTCAGGCCCCTACGAGCAGTACTTC
d_call: TRBD1; clone_size: NA; v_call: TRBV19; j_call: TRBJ1-2; cdr3_aa: CASTPSTGEKITF; cdr3_nt: TGTGCCAGTACTCCATCGACAGGGGAGAAGATCACCTTC
d_call: NA; clone_size: once; v_call: TRBV12-3/TRBV12-4; j_call: TRBJ2-5; cdr3_aa: CASRPHTGPETQYF; cdr3_nt: TGTGCCAGCAGACCCCATACGGGGCCCGAGACCCAGTACTTC
d_call: NA; clone_size: NA; v_call: TRBV27; j_call: TRBJ2-7; cdr3_aa: CASSLLTSGGPSEQYF; cdr3_nt: TGTGCCAGCAGTTTATTGACTTCTGGGGGTCCTTCTGAGCAGTACTTC
d_call: NA; clone_size: NA; v_call: TRBV5-1; j_call: TRBJ1-2; cdr3_aa: CASNSYDGLYTF; cdr3_nt: TGCGCCAGCAATAGTTACGATGGTCTCTACACCTTC
d_call: TRBD2; clone_size: once; v_call: TRBV7-9; j_call: TRBJ2-5; cdr3_aa: CASSLEPSGYHKETQYF; cdr3_nt: TGTGCCAGCAGCTTAGAGCCTAGCGGGTACCATAAAGAGACCCAGTACTTC
d_call: NA; clone_size: NA; v_call: TRBV9; j_call: TRBJ2-7; cdr3_aa: CASSVLPAETYEQYF; cdr3_nt: TGTGCCAGCAGCGTACTCCCAGCGGAAACCTACGAGCAGTACTTC
d_call: NA; clone_size: NA; v_call: TRBV5-4; j_call: TRBJ1-3; cdr3_aa: CASSQAPSSGNTIYF; cdr3_nt: TGTGCCAGCAGCCAGGCTCCGAGCTCTGGAAACACCATATATTTT
d_call: NA; clone_size: NA; v_call: TRBV7-9; j_call: TRBJ1-2; cdr3_aa: CASSLEGGRPVGYTF; cdr3_nt: TGTGCCAGCAGCTTAGAAGGTGGACGGCCCGTTGGCTACACCTTC
d_call: TRBD1; clone_size: NA; v_call: TRBV27; j_call: TRBJ1-5; cdr3_aa: CASSRGGTGGNQPQHF; cdr3_nt: TGTGCCAGCAGCCGCGGAGGGACAGGGGGCAATCAGCCCCAGCATTTT
d_call: TRBD1; clone_size: NA; v_call: TRBV23-1; j_call: TRBJ1-3; cdr3_aa: CASSQFGVCVGQGEHTIYF; cdr3_nt: TGCGCCAGCAGTCAATTTGGGGTTTGCGTAGGGCAGGGGGAACACACCATATATTTT
d_call: TRBD2; clone_size: NA; v_call: TRBV6-2/TRBV6-3; j_call: TRBJ2-7; cdr3_aa: CASSYTSGSTYEQYF; cdr3_nt: TGTGCCAGCAGTTACACTAGCGGATCAACCTACGAGCAGTACTTC
d_call: NA; clone_size: once; v_call: TRBV29-1; j_call: TRBJ1-2; cdr3_aa: CSVVTSYGYTF; cdr3_nt: TGCAGCGTTGTGACCAGCTATGGCTACACCTTC
d_call: TRBD1; clone_size: NA; v_call: TRBV29-1; j_call: TRBJ1-2; cdr3_aa: CSVLGQEFGYTF; cdr3_nt: TGCAGTGTGCTGGGACAGGAGTTTGGCTACACCTTC
d_call: NA; clone_size: NA; v_call: TRBV12-3/TRBV12-4; j_call: TRBJ1-1; cdr3_aa: CASSNPSEQTEAFF; cdr3_nt: TGTGCCAGCAGTAACCCAAGTGAACAGACTGAAGCTTTCTTT
d_call: NA; clone_size: once; v_call: TRBV4-1; j_call: TRBJ2-7; cdr3_aa: CASSSDGYSSYEQYF; cdr3_nt: TGCGCCAGCAGTTCAGACGGATACAGCTCCTACGAGCAGTACTTC
d_call: NA; clone_size: NA; v_call: TRBV6-6; j_call: TRBJ1-2; cdr3_aa: CASSYSAAFYGYTF; cdr3_nt: TGTGCCAGCAGTTACTCGGCGGCCTTCTATGGCTACACCTTC
d_call: NA; clone_size: NA; v_call: TRBV3-1; j_call: TRBJ2-1; cdr3_aa: CASSQRTPWNEQFF; cdr3_nt: TGTGCCAGCAGCCAACGGACCCCCTGGAATGAGCAGTTCTTC
d_call: NA; clone_size: NA; v_call: TRBV9; j_call: TRBJ2-3; cdr3_aa: CASSAYRTLTDTQYF; cdr3_nt: TGTGCCAGCAGCGCCTATCGGACACTAACAGATACGCAGTATTTT
d_call: NA; clone_size: NA; v_call: TRBV20-1; j_call: TRBJ1-2; cdr3_aa: CSARDLAGINYGYTF; cdr3_nt: TGCAGTGCTAGAGATTTGGCAGGGATCAACTATGGCTACACCTTC
d_call: TRBD2; clone_size: NA; v_call: TRBV29-1; j_call: TRBJ2-7; cdr3_aa: CSVEDRSSGVYEQYF; cdr3_nt: TGCAGCGTTGAAGATAGGAGTAGCGGGGTCTACGAGCAGTACTTC
d_call: NA; clone_size: NA; v_call: TRBV5-1; j_call: TRBJ2-1; cdr3_aa: CASLQGKNEQFF; cdr3_nt: TGCGCCAGCCTGCAGGGAAAGAATGAGCAGTTCTTC
d_call: NA; clone_size: NA; v_call: TRBV19; j_call: TRBJ2-5; cdr3_aa: CASSILGVSGQKETQYF; cdr3_nt: TGTGCCAGTAGTATTCTTGGGGTTTCTGGCCAGAAAGAGACCCAGTACTTC
d_call: TRBD2; clone_size: NA; v_call: TRBV27; j_call: TRBJ2-3; cdr3_aa: CASTTSGSTDTQYF; cdr3_nt: TGTGCCAGCACCACTAGCGGAAGCACAGATACGCAGTATTTT
d_call: NA; clone_size: once; v_call: TRBV15; j_call: TRBJ2-7; cdr3_aa: CATSRDGAGGEQYF; cdr3_nt: TGTGCCACCAGCAGAGATGGGGCCGGTGGTGAGCAGTACTTC